This T cell receptor (beta chain) was observed in a study of early T cells in non-severe SARS-CoV-2 infection. TCRdb processed the 5' RACE reads anew with MiXCR; each CDR3 protein has one entry. Among tens of thousands of distinct CDR3 sequences listed, 9.5% to 15% were seen once. This clonotype was counted at least ten times. Trimming removed 5 bases from V and 8 bases from J; junction bases left unmatched: 8. CDR1 and CDR2 from the germline V gene are GTSNPN and SVGIG (reference sequence). There are 15 residues in the CDR3. The chain combines TRBV30 with TRBJ2-1; 14 bases map to TRBD2. The sequencing input was whole blood. The sequence derives from an adult who was a healthcare worker with PCR-confirmed SARS-CoV-2 infection or an uninfected control (not recorded which). As DNA, the CDR3 is TGTGCCTGGCGACTAGCGGGAGGGCCCCGCGATGAGCAGTTCTTC. This encodes CAWRLAGGPRDEQFF.